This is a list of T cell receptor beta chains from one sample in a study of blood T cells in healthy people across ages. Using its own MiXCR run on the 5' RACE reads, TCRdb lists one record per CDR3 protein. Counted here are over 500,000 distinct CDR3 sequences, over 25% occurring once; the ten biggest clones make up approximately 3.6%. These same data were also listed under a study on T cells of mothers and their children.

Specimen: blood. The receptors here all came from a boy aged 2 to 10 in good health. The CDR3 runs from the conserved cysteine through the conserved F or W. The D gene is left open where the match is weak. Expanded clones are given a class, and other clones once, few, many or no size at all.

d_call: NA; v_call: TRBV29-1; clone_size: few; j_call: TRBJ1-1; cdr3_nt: TGCAGCGTTGAAGGGAAGAACACTGAAGCTTTCTTT; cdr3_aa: CSVEGKNTEAFF
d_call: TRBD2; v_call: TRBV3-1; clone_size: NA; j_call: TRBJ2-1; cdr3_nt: TGTGCCAGCAACCAAGCCCCGGGAGGTACAGGTGAGCAGTTCTTC; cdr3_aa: CASNQAPGGTGEQFF
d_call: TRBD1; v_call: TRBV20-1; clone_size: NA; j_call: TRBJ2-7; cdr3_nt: TGCAGTGCTAGGCCAAAGGGACAGCCGACCTGCGAGCAGTACTTC; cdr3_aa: CSARPKGQPTCEQYF
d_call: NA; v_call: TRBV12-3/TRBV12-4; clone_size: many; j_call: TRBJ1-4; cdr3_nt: TGTGCCAGCAGTTTCGGACAGCCTAATGAAAAACTGTTTTTT; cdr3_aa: CASSFGQPNEKLFF
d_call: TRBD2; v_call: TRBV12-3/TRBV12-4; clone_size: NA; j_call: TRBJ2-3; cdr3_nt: TGTGCCAGCAGACTAGCGGGAATCGATACGCAGTATTTT; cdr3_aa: CASRLAGIDTQYF
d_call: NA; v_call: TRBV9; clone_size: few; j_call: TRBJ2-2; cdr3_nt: TGTGCCAGCAGCGTTCAGGCCGGGGAGCTGTTTTTT; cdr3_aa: CASSVQAGELFF
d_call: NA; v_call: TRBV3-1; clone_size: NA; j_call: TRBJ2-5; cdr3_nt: TGTGCCAGCAGCCAACAGTTACAAGAGACCCAGTACTTC; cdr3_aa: CASSQQLQETQYF
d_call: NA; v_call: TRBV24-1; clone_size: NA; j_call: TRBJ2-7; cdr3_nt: TGTGCCACCCGCGGACGCTGGAAATCCTACGAGCAGTACTTC; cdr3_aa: CATRGRWKSYEQYF
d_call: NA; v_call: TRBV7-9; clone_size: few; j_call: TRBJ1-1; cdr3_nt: TGTGCCAGCAGTTCGGTACAGGGGAACACTGAAGCTTTCTTT; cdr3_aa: CASSSVQGNTEAFF
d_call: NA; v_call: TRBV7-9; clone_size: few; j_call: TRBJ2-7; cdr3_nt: TGTGCCAGCAGCTTATCCGTCCTCCAGGGCCCCTACGAGCAGTACTTC; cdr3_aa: CASSLSVLQGPYEQYF
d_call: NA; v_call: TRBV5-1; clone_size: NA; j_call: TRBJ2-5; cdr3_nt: TGCGCCAGCAACGGGACGGTGATCAACCAAGAGACCCAGTACTTC; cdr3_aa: CASNGTVINQETQYF
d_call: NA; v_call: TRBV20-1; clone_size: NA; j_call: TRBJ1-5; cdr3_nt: TGCAGTGCTAGTGTTGGGGGGAATCAGCCCCAGCATTTT; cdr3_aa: CSASVGGNQPQHF
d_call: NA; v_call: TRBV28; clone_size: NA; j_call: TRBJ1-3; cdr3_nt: TGTGCCAGCAGTTTCAGTCGACCATCTGGAAACACCATATATTTT; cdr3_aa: CASSFSRPSGNTIYF
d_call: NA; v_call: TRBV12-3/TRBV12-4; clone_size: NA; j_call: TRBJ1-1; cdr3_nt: TGTGCCAGCAGTTTAGGGGCAGGGATCACTGAAGCTTTCTTT; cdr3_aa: CASSLGAGITEAFF
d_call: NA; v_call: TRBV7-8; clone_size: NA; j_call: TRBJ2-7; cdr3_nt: TGTGCCAGCAGCGCAGGGTGGAGCGGAGGAGAGGGGTACTTC; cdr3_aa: CASSAGWSGGEGYF
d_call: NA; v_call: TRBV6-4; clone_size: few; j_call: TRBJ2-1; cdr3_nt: TGTGCCAGCAGTGACACTTCTAGCGTGAAGCAGTTCTTC; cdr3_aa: CASSDTSSVKQFF
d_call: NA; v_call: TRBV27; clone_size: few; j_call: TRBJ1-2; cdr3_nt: TGTGCCAGCAGTTTAGACCCCAACTATGGCTACACCTTC; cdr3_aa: CASSLDPNYGYTF
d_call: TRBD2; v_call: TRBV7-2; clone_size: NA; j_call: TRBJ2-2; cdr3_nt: TGTGCCAGCAGCTTAGATGCTAGCGGGAGCCCCGACACCGGGGAGCTGTTTTTT; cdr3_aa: CASSLDASGSPDTGELFF
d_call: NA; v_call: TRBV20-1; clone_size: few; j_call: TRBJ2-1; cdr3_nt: TGCAGTGCTGGTAGGGGGGACTACAATGAGCAGTTCTTC; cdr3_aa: CSAGRGDYNEQFF
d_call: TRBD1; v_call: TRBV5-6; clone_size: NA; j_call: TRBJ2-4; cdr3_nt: TGTGCCAGCAGCTTGGCTGGGGACAGAGAAGCCAAAAACATTCAGTACTTC; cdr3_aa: CASSLAGDREAKNIQYF
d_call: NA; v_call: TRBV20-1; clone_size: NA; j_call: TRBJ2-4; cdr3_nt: TGCAGTGCTTTACACGCAAGTGGGACAAACATTCAGTACTTC; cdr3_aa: CSALHASGTNIQYF
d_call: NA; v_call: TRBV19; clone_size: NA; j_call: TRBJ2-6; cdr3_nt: TGTGCCAGTAGTATAGGGGAAGGCTCTGGGGCCAACGTCCTGACTTTC; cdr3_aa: CASSIGEGSGANVLTF
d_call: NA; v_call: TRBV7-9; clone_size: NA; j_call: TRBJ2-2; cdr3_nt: TGTGCCAGCAGCTTAGAAGGGATAGGGGAGCTGTTTTTT; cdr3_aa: CASSLEGIGELFF
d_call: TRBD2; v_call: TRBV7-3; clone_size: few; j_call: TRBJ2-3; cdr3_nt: TGTGCCAGCAGCACGAGCGGGAGCCTCACAGATACGCAGTATTTT; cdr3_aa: CASSTSGSLTDTQYF
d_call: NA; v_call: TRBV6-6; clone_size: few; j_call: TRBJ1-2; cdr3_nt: TGTGCCAGCAGTCCACCCGGGGGGGCAGGTTATGGCTACACCTTC; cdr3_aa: CASSPPGGAGYGYTF
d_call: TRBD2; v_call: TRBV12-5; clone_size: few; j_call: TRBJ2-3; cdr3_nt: TGTGCTAGTGGTTTGTCTCCGTTTACTAGCGGCCTCCACACAGACACGCAGTATTTT; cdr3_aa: CASGLSPFTSGLHTDTQYF
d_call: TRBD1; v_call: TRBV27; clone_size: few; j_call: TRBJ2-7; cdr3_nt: TGTGCCAGCAGCCCAGGGGGCAGTACCTACGAGCAGTACTTC; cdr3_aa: CASSPGGSTYEQYF
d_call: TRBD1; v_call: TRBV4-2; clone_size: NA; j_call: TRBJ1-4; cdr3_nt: TGTGCCAGCAGCCCAGAGGACAGGGGGACAACTAATGAAAAACTGTTTTTT; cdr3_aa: CASSPEDRGTTNEKLFF
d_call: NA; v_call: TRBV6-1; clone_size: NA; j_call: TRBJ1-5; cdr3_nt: TGTGCCAGCAGTCCCTGGTTCGGGGGAGGTGATCAGCCCCAGCATTTT; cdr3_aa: CASSPWFGGGDQPQHF
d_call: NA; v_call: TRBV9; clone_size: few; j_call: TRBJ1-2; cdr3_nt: TGTGCCAGCAGCGAGGGGGGCCAGGGGCTTGGCTACACCTTC; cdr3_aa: CASSEGGQGLGYTF
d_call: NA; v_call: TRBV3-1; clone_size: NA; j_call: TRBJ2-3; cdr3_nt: TGTGCCAGCAGCCAAGCCCTCGGGTTAGATACGCAGTATTTT; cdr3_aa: CASSQALGLDTQYF
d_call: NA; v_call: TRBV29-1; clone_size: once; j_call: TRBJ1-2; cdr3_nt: TGCAGCGTTGGTGACGCCCCAGCTGGCTACACCTTC; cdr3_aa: CSVGDAPAGYTF
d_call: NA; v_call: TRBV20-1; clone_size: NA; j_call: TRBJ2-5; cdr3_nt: TGCAGTGCTAGATTGGGAGCTTTGTTGCAAGAGACCCAGTACTTC; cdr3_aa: CSARLGALLQETQYF
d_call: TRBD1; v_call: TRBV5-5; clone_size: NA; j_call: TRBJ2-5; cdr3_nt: TGTGCCAGCAGCTCCCGCCCCCCGGGACAGGGGGCGCGGCGTCACTTC; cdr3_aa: CASSSRPPGQGARRHF
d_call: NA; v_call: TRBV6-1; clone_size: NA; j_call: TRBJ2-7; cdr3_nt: TGTGCCAGCAGTGAACGGGATTGGGCCTACGAGCAGTACTTC; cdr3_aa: CASSERDWAYEQYF
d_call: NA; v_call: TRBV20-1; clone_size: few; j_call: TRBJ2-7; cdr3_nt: TGCAGTGCCAAAATGGGCCCTTACGAGCAGTACTTC; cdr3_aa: CSAKMGPYEQYF
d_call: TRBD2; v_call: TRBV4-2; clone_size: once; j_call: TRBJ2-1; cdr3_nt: TGTGCCAGCAGCCAAGAAGGGCTAGCGGAAAGGCGTGAGCAGTTCTTC; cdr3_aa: CASSQEGLAERREQFF
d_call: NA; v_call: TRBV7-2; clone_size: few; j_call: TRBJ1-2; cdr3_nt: TGTGCCAGCAGCTTAAACCCGGACGGCTATGGCTACACCTTC; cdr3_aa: CASSLNPDGYGYTF
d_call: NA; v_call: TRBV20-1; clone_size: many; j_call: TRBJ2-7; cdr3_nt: TGCAGTGCTAGCGGGAGAAGCTACGAGCAGTACTTC; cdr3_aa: CSASGRSYEQYF
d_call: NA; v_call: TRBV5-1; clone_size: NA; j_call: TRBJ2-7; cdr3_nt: TGCGCCAGCAGCTTGGCCGAGGGCGCGTACTCCTACGAGCAGTACTTC; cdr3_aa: CASSLAEGAYSYEQYF
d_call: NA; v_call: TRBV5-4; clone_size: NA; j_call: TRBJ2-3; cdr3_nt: TGTGCCAGCAGAAACAGGGCATCCTCACTCACAGATACGCAGTATTTT; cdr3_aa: CASRNRASSLTDTQYF
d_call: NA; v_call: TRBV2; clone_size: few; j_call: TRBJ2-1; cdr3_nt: TGTGCCAGAGCGGACAACTACAATGAGCAGTTCTTC; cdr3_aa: CARADNYNEQFF
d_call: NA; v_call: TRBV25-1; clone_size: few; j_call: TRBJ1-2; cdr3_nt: TGTGCCAGCAGTGGAATTTGGGGGATTTCCTATGGCTACACCTTC; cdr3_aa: CASSGIWGISYGYTF
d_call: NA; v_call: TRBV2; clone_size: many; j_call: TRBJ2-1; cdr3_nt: TGTGCCAGCAGCCGCACCGACAATGAGCAGTTCTTC; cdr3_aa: CASSRTDNEQFF
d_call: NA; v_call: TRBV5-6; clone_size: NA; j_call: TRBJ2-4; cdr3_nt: TGTGCCGGCAGCCACATGGGGGCCTTATTCGCCAAAAACATTCAGTACTTC; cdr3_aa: CAGSHMGALFAKNIQYF
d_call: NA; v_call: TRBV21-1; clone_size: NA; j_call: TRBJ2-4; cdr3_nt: TGTGCCAGCATTCCCCCCGCGCGGACAGCGACTGCTTTTGCAAAAAACATTCAGTACTTC; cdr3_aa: CASIPPARTATAFAKNIQYF
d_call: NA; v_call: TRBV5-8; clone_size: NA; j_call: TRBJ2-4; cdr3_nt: TGTGCCAGCAGCTTGGTGGGGGCCAAAAACATTCAGTACTTC; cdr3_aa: CASSLVGAKNIQYF
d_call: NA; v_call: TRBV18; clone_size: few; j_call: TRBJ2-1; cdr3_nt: TGTGCCAGCTCACCATATGGACGGGAAACAACCTACGATGAGCAGTTCTTC; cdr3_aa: CASSPYGRETTYDEQFF
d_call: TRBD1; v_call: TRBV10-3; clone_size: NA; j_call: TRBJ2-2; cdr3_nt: TGTGCCATCAGTGAGTCCAGGGGGCAGGTTACCGGGGAGCTGTTTTTT; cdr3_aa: CAISESRGQVTGELFF
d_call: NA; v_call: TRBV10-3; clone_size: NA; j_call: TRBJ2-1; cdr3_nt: TGTGCCATCAGTGAGTCGAAGGCGGGACGCCCCTACAATGAGCAGTTCTTC; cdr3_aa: CAISESKAGRPYNEQFF
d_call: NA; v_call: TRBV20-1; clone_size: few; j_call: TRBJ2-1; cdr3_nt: TGCAGTGCTAGGATGCCTGGCCTTGGGGATGAGCAGTTCTTC; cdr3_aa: CSARMPGLGDEQFF